The next 8 T cell receptor beta chains were all read from a single sample in a study of T-cell reconstitution after alpha-beta-depleted transplantation in children. Preparation of the TCRbeta library involved a method that used unique molecular identifiers. TCRdb re-analysed the PCR reads in MiXCR, keeping a single row per CDR3 protein. This sample has 530,000 or so distinct CDR3 sequences, with around 27% found just once. The sequencing used PBMCs, collected before TCRalphabeta/CD19-depleted stem cell transplant. The source is a boy younger than two with Wiskott-Aldrich syndrome, due to receive a stem cell transplant.

This clonotype has more than one count but fewer than ten. The genes are TRBV18 and TRBJ1-1; perhaps TRBD1 as D (6 bases). Trimming stripped 3 bases from V and 5 bases from J, with 19 bases between. Germline V lookup: CDR1 KGHSH, CDR2 LQKENI. The CDR3 consists of 16 residues. The CDR3 sequence: CASSPNQGRLETEAFF. In DNA, the CDR3 is TGTGCCAGCTCACCTAACCAGGGGCGTTTGGAGACTGAAGCTTTCTTT.

This clonotype has more than one count but fewer than ten. The rearrangement links TRBV18 to TRBJ2-2; D is possibly TRBD1 or TRBD2 (6 bases each). CDR3 length: 16 amino acids. V was shortened by 6 bases and J by 2 bases, with 16 bases between the two germline ends. The germline V gene has CDR1 KGHSH and CDR2 LQKENI. The CDR3 nucleotides are TGTGCCAGCTCCCGCGGGACACCCGCTAACACCGGGGAGCTGTTTTTT. Translated: CASSRGTPANTGELFF.

The chain links TRBV20-1 to TRBJ2-1; 11 bases map to TRBD2. Germline CDR1 DFQATT, CDR2 SNEGSKA (reference sequence). V gave up 5 bases and J gave up 7 bases; unmatched junction bases: 10. This CDR3 has 15 residues. In nucleotides, the CDR3 is TGCAGTGCTTTAACTACTAGCGGGAGAGCGAATGAGCAGTTCTTC. The encoded protein is CSALTTSGRANEQFF.

This sequence joins TRBV20-1 and TRBJ1-1; possible D gene TRBD1, 6 bases. Germline V lookup: CDR1 DFQATT, CDR2 SNEGSKA (reference sequence). The CDR3 is made up of 14 amino acids. V lost 6 bases and J 5 bases, leaving 19 bases between the germline ends. CDR3: CSALNRVGGTEAFF. DNA of the CDR3: TGCAGTGCGCTGAACAGGGTAGGTGGGACTGAAGCTTTCTTT.

This clonotype was seen more than once but under ten times. The chain employs TRBV5-1 and TRBJ2-5; D is undetermined. Trimming took off 1 base at V and 5 bases at J, with 9 bases between the two ends. The CDR3 has 13 residues. Germline V gene lookup returns CDR1 SGHRS and CDR2 YFSETQ. The CDR3, as DNA: TGCGCCAGCAGCTTGAGTAGCCGGGAGACCCAGTACTTC. It yields the protein CASSLSSRETQYF.

This chain joins TRBV3-1 and TRBJ2-5; 10 bases are a match to TRBD2. This CDR3 is built from 18 residues. V lost 3 bases and J lost 2; bases outside the gene matches: 12. Germline V gives CDR1 LGHDT, CDR2 YNNKEL (reference sequence). The CDR3 sequence: CASSHLAGDRVVQETQYF. In DNA form, the CDR3 reads TGTGCCAGCAGCCACCTAGCGGGAGATAGGGTGGTTCAAGAGACCCAGTACTTC.

This chain uses TRBV11-2 with TRBJ2-5, with 9 bases fitting TRBD2. Trimming took 5 bases from V and 5 from J; bases not matched to a gene: 9. CDR1 is SGHAT, CDR2 FQNNGV, per germline. The CDR3 is 15 amino acids. CDR3 region: CASSPPSGMGETQYF. The CDR3, as DNA: TGTGCCAGCAGCCCGCCTAGCGGGATGGGGGAGACCCAGTACTTC.

The table lists this clonotype with a few counts. The chain couples TRBV5-1 to TRBJ1-6, with D possibly matching TRBD1 (6 bases). The CDR3 consists of 13 residues. Germline V gene sequence: CDR1 SGHRS, CDR2 YFSETQ. V shed 3 bases and J shed 10 bases, with 11 bases lying between them. The CDR3 DNA follows: TGCGCCAGCAGCTCCGACAGGTCCTCACCCCTCCACTTT. Translating it yields CASSSDRSSPLHF. The whole variable domain, remainder taken from reference TRBV5-1 and TRBJ1-6, is KAGVTQTPRYLIKTRGQQVTLSCSPISGHRSVSWYQQTPGQGLQFLFEYFSETQRNKGNFPGRFSGRQFSNSRSEMNVSTLELGDSALYLCASSSDRSSPLHFGNGTRLTVT.